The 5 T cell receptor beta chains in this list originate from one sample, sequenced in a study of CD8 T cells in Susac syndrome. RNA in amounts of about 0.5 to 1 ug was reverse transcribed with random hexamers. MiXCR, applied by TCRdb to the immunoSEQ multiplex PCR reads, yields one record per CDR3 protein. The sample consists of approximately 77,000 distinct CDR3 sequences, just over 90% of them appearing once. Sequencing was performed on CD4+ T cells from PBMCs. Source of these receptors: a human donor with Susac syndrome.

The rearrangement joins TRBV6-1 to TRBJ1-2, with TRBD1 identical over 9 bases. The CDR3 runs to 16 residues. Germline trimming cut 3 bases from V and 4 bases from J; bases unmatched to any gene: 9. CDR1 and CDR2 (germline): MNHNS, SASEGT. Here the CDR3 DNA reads TGTGCCAGCAGTGATCCCGGGACAGGGTCGGGCTATGGCTACACCTTC. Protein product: CASSDPGTGSGYGYTF.

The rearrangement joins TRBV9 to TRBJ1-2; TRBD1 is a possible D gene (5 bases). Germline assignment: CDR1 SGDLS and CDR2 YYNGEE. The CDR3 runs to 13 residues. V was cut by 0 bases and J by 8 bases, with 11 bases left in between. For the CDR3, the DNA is TGTGCCAGCAGCGTAGGTGTGAGGGACGGCTACACCTTC. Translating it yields CASSVGVRDGYTF.

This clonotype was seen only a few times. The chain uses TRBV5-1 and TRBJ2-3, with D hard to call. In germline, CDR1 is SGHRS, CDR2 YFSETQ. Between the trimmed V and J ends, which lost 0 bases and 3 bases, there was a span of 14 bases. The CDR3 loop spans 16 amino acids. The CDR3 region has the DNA TGCGCCAGCAGCTTGGGGCTCCCGTGGATGACAGATACGCAGTATTTT. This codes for CASSLGLPWMTDTQYF.

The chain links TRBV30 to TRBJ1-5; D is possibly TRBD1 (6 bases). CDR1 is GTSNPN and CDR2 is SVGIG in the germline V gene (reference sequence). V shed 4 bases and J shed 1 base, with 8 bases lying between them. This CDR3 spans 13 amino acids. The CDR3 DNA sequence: TGTGCCTGGAAGGGGGGAAGCAATCAGCCCCAGCATTTT. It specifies CAWKGGSNQPQHF.

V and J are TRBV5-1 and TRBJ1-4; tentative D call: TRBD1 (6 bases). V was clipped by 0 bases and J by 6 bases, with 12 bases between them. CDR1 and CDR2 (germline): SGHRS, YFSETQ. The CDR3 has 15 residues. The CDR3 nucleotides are TGCGCCAGCAGCTTGGGTGGGGGGCGAGATGAAAAACTGTTTTTT. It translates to CASSLGGGRDEKLFF.